Listed here are 27 T cell receptor beta chains from one sample, sequenced in a study of shared clonotypes between healthy human individuals. Repertoires were generated with immunoSEQ multiplex PCR, while TCRdb's copy carries only in-frame clones and drops some. The sample has 780,000 or so clones; approximately 72% are singletons. Sequencing was performed on memory CD4+ T cells sorted from blood. Subset meaning: CD45RA-negative fraction. These receptors were obtained from a woman aged 25-40 years in good health.

The gene calls are TRBV4-1 and TRBJ2-7; 9 bases align to TRBD1. The CDR3 spans 16 residues. Germline assignment: CDR1 MGHRA and CDR2 YSYEKL. V was pared by 4 bases and J by 3 bases, with 10 bases of the junction left unmatched. CDR3 in DNA: TGCGCCAGCAGCCCTCGTGGAGGGACAGGGCTCTACGAGCAGTACTTC. Its translation is CASSPRGGTGLYEQYF.

V is TRBV5-1 and J is TRBJ2-7; TRBD1 aligns across 7 bases. Germline-derived CDR1 and CDR2 are SGHRS and YFSETQ. With 4 bases clipped from V and 2 bases from J, the junction kept 6 bases outside the gene matches. The CDR3 spans 14 residues. The CDR3 DNA is TGCGCCAGCAGCGTGACAGGGCCCGCCTACGAGCAGTACTTC. Protein: CASSVTGPAYEQYF.

This clone was recorded a few times. The sample contains more than one DNA sequence encoding this CDR3. The chain is built from TRBV5-1 and TRBJ2-2; TRBD1 agrees at 9 bases. V shed 2 bases and J 6 bases; nucleotides not matched to a gene: 5. Germline-derived CDR1 and CDR2 are SGHRS and YFSETQ. This CDR3 is 15 amino acids long. Written as DNA, the CDR3 is TGCGCCAGCAGCTTTGGGGACAGGGACGCCGGGGAGCTGTTTTTT. It is translated as CASSFGDRDAGELFF. The full variable domain, in which reference TRBV5-1 and TRBJ2-2 provide the parts outside the CDR3, is KAGVTQTPRYLIKTRGQQVTLSCSPISGHRSVSWYQQTPGQGLQFLFEYFSETQRNKGNFPGRFSGRQFSNSRSEMNVSTLELGDSALYLCASSFGDRDAGELFFGEGSRLTVL.

Only one count was recorded for this clone. The chain has TRBV6-6 and TRBJ2-2, with TRBD1 identical over 7 bases. The V segment lost 6 bases and the J segment 1 base; nucleotides outside the gene matches: 5. Looked up from germline, CDR1 is MNHNY and CDR2 is SVGAGI (reference sequence). The CDR3 covers 15 residues. This CDR3 reads CASRPDRRNTGELFF. The CDR3 coding sequence is TGTGCCAGCAGACCGGACAGGAGGAACACCGGGGAGCTGTTTTTT.

V is TRBV7-9 and J is TRBJ2-6; D gene ambiguous. The CDR3 is 19 amino acids. Per germline, CDR1 SEHNR and CDR2 FQNEAQ (reference sequence). Trimming cost V 5 bases and J 2 bases, with 22 bases left between them. Here the CDR3 reads CASSPLKGPNPAGANVLTF. The DNA for the CDR3 is TGTGCCAGCAGCCCGCTAAAGGGTCCTAACCCGGCTGGGGCCAACGTCCTGACTTTC.

The genes are TRBV7-9 and TRBJ2-5, with D maybe TRBD2 (6 bases). CDR1 and CDR2 from the germline V gene are SEHNR and FQNEAQ (reference sequence). This CDR3 has 14 amino acids. Trimming stripped 5 bases from V and 1 base from J, with 11 bases between. CDR3 coding DNA: TGTGCCAGCAGCCCATTGGGAGGCCAAGAGACCCAGTACTTC. It is translated as CASSPLGGQETQYF.

The V gene is TRBV5-1, the J gene TRBJ2-7, with D hard to call. CDR3 length equals 16 residues. Germline V gene lookup returns CDR1 SGHRS and CDR2 YFSETQ. The V and J ends lost 0 bases and 5 bases respectively, with 18 bases between them. The CDR3 DNA follows: TGCGCCAGCAGCTTGGGGGCCGAGCAGCTGACCGACGAGCAGTACTTC. Protein sequence: CASSLGAEQLTDEQYF. Complete variable domain (other parts from reference TRBV5-1 and TRBJ2-7): KAGVTQTPRYLIKTRGQQVTLSCSPISGHRSVSWYQQTPGQGLQFLFEYFSETQRNKGNFPGRFSGRQFSNSRSEMNVSTLELGDSALYLCASSLGAEQLTDEQYFGPGTRLTVT.

There are a few counts of this clone. The chain employs TRBV5-1 and TRBJ1-4; 7 nucleotides line up with TRBD1. Germline CDR1 is SGHRS and CDR2 is YFSETQ. With V trimmed by 3 bases and J by 8 bases, 10 bases remained unmatched. The CDR3 sequence is 15 residues long. In nucleotides, the CDR3 is TGCGCCAGCAGCTATACAGGGGCGTCGGAAGAAAAACTGTTTTTT. Translated, it gives CASSYTGASEEKLFF. Based on the CDR3 plus reference TRBV5-1 and TRBJ1-4, the full variable domain is KAGVTQTPRYLIKTRGQQVTLSCSPISGHRSVSWYQQTPGQGLQFLFEYFSETQRNKGNFPGRFSGRQFSNSRSEMNVSTLELGDSALYLCASSYTGASEEKLFFGSGTQLSVL.

The rearrangement links TRBV19 to TRBJ1-4; D is unresolved. The CDR3 runs to 13 residues. The V end lost 4 bases, the J end lost 3 bases, and 6 bases lay between the germline ends. The germline V gene has CDR1 LNHDA and CDR2 SQIVND (reference sequence). The CDR3 bases are TGTGCCAGTAGTAGGGTATCTAATGAAAAACTGTTTTTT. It yields the protein CASSRVSNEKLFF.

This clone came up a few times. V usage is TRBV29-1 and J usage is TRBJ2-3; no clear D gene. Trimming shortened V by 2 bases and J by 2 bases, and 8 bases separated the two germline ends. Germline V gene lookup returns CDR1 SQVTM and CDR2 ANQGSEA. The CDR3 covers 13 residues. The DNA of the CDR3 is TGCAGCGTTGAAAACAGCCTCACAGATACGCAGTATTTT. Residues: CSVENSLTDTQYF.

A single count supports this clone. This same CDR3 is encoded by further DNA sequences in the sample. The CDR3 DNA sequence: TGTGCCAGCTCAGCCGGGACAGGGAGTAATCAGCCCCAGCATTTT. Encoded protein: CASSAGTGSNQPQHF. The rearrangement joins TRBV18 to TRBJ1-5, with 9 bases that match TRBD1. The CDR3 runs to 15 residues. Trimming removed 5 bases from V and 4 bases from J; junction bases left unmatched: 6. Germline lookup yields CDR1 KGHSH and CDR2 LQKENI.

This chain connects TRBV10-2 to TRBJ2-1; 7 nucleotides align to TRBD2. CDR1 and CDR2 (germline): WSHSY, SAAADI. The CDR3 runs to 14 residues. Trimming took 6 bases from V and 4 from J; bases not matched to a gene: 6. The CDR3 sequence: CASSPGGKYNEQFF. CDR3 DNA: TGCGCCAGCAGCCCCGGGGGGAAGTACAATGAGCAGTTCTTC.

This clone was seen a single time. The gene calls are TRBV25-1 and TRBJ1-1; D is ambiguous. Trimming pared 1 base from V and 6 bases from J, leaving 12 bases between. Germline assignment: CDR1 MGHDK and CDR2 SYGVNS. This CDR3 spans 14 amino acids. This CDR3 reads CASSESQYQAEAFF. The CDR3 DNA follows: TGTGCCAGCAGTGAATCACAGTACCAGGCTGAAGCTTTCTTT. The variable domain in full, completed from reference TRBV25-1 and TRBJ1-1, reads EADIYQTPRYLVIGTGKKITLECSQTMGHDKMYWYQQDPGMELHLIHYSYGVNSTEKGDLSSESTVSRIRTEHFPLTLESARPSHTSQYLCASSESQYQAEAFFGQGTRLTVV.

The genes are TRBV30 and TRBJ2-5; TRBD2 agrees at 10 bases. The J call may be faulty, since TRBJ2-7 better matches the DNA end. The CDR3 totals 18 residues. CDR1 is GTSNPN, CDR2 SVGIG, per germline (reference sequence). The CDR3 DNA reads TGTGCCTGGAGTGTACAATGGCTAGCGGGAGTCTCCCCCTACGAGCAGTACTTC. This translates into CAWSVQWLAGVSPYEQYF.

CDR3 amino acids: CASSLGEPGPSGNTIYF. In DNA, the CDR3 is TGTGCCAGCAGCTTAGGGGAACCAGGCCCCTCTGGAAACACCATATATTTT. The gene calls are TRBV7-8 and TRBJ1-3; D gene ambiguous. Trimming pared 1 base from V and 0 bases from J, leaving 13 bases between. CDR3 length equals 17 residues. Germline CDR1 SGHVS, CDR2 FQNEAQ.

This clone was seen more than once but under ten times. The gene calls are TRBV11-2 and TRBJ2-3; D remains unclear. Germline loops: CDR1 SGHAT, CDR2 FQNNGV. The CDR3 is made up of 13 amino acids. V lost 2 bases and J lost 6, with 9 bases in between. This chain's CDR3 is CASSLTNGDTQYF. In DNA, the CDR3 is TGTGCCAGCAGCTTAACTAATGGTGATACGCAGTATTTT.

V usage is TRBV6-6 and J usage is TRBJ2-7; unclear D gene. Deletions cut 4 bases from V and 4 bases from J, with 8 bases between. CDR3 length: 12 residues. Per the germline V gene, CDR1 is MNHNY and CDR2 is SVGAGI (reference sequence). The CDR3 DNA reads TGTGCCAGCAGTTTCCGAGGTTACGAGCAGTACTTC. This sequence encodes CASSFRGYEQYF.

This rearrangement joins TRBV5-4 to TRBJ2-3; TRBD1 aligns across 7 bases. The CDR3 covers 16 residues. The J segment lost 2 bases and the V segment lost 4 bases, leaving 10 bases of the junction unmatched. CDR1 and CDR2 from the germline V gene are SGHNT and YYREEE (reference sequence). The CDR3 region is CASSPSRQGSTDTQYF. DNA of the CDR3: TGTGCCAGCAGCCCGTCAAGACAGGGTTCCACAGATACGCAGTATTTT.

The J gene is TRBJ1-5, the V gene TRBV5-8; D may be TRBD1 (6 bases). V was shortened by 4 bases and J by 3 bases, with 17 bases between the two germline ends. The CDR3 runs to 16 residues. Germline V gives CDR1 SGHTS, CDR2 YDEGEE. CDR3 sequence (DNA): TGTGCCAGCAGCCGAGGGGGGGGAGTTTACAATCAGCCCCAGCATTTT. Residues: CASSRGGGVYNQPQHF.

The chain recombines TRBV5-5 with TRBJ2-5; D unclear. Germline CDR1 SGHKS, CDR2 YYEKEE (reference sequence). The CDR3 contains 15 residues. V was clipped by 0 bases and J by 1 base, with 10 bases between them. The CDR3 DNA is TGTGCCAGCAGCTTGGGAAACAGTCTCCAAGAGACCCAGTACTTC. Protein sequence: CASSLGNSLQETQYF.

The DNA for the CDR3 is TGCGCCAGCAGCTTATGGGGACAGGGAAATGGGGCCAACGTCCTGACTTTC. This sequence encodes CASSLWGQGNGANVLTF. The V gene is TRBV5-1, the J gene TRBJ2-6; 9 positions match TRBD1. V was pared by 2 bases and J by 3 bases, with 6 bases of the junction left unmatched. This CDR3 has 17 amino acids. CDR1 and CDR2 (germline): SGHRS, YFSETQ.

This clone was observed a few times. The gene calls are TRBV9 and TRBJ2-1; 7 bases map to TRBD2. The J segment lost 5 bases and the V segment lost 3 bases, leaving 11 bases of the junction unmatched. From germline, CDR1 is SGDLS and CDR2 YYNGEE. The CDR3 sequence is 16 residues long. The CDR3 DNA reads TGTGCCAGCAGCGCCGGCCTCGGGACTACCAACAATGAGCAGTTCTTC. It encodes CASSAGLGTTNNEQFF.

About this clone: Germline and junction disagree at one end, which may indicate a read error. This chain links TRBV20-1 with TRBJ2-7, with 7 bases identical to TRBD1. This CDR3 has 10 amino acids. Germline CDR1 and CDR2: DFQATT and SNEGSKA (reference sequence). The CDR3 bases are TGCAGTGCTAGAGCACAGGGGACCGACTTC. Its protein is CSARAQGTDF.

Regarding this clone: Different DNA sequences within this sample yield the same CDR3. The rearrangement links TRBV19 to TRBJ1-5; 9 positions agree with TRBD1. CDR1 and CDR2 from the germline V gene are LNHDA and SQIVND (reference sequence). V lost 5 bases and J lost 4; bases outside the gene matches: 6. The CDR3 runs to 15 residues. CDR3: CASSSGQGGNQPQHF. DNA of the CDR3: TGTGCCAGTAGTTCGGGACAGGGAGGGAATCAGCCCCAGCATTTT.

The chain couples TRBV5-1 to TRBJ2-2; 13 nucleotides align to TRBD2. This CDR3 has 15 residues. Trimming cost V 4 bases and J 8 bases; bases outside gene matches: 5. Germline CDR1 and CDR2: SGHRS and YFSETQ. CDR3 amino acids: CASSERTSGSGELFF. CDR3 nucleotides: TGCGCCAGCAGCGAAAGGACTAGCGGGAGTGGGGAGCTGTTTTTT.

V and J are TRBV28 and TRBJ2-2; D remains ambiguous. The CDR3 loop spans 15 amino acids. V was clipped by 0 bases and J by 2 bases, with 7 bases between them. Germline lookup yields CDR1 MDHEN and CDR2 SYDVKM. The CDR3 DNA reads TGTGCCAGCAGTTTATGGTCAGGAAACACCGGGGAGCTGTTTTTT. Its protein product is CASSLWSGNTGELFF.

J is TRBJ2-1 and V is TRBV2; TRBD2 aligns across 8 bases. Germline-derived CDR1 and CDR2 are SNHLY and FYNNEI. Losses at the gene ends were 5 bases for V and 5 bases for J; bases not matched to a gene: 5. CDR3 size: 14 residues. CDR3 protein: CASSKREWDNEQFF. For the CDR3, the DNA is TGTGCCAGCAGTAAGCGGGAGTGGGACAATGAGCAGTTCTTC.